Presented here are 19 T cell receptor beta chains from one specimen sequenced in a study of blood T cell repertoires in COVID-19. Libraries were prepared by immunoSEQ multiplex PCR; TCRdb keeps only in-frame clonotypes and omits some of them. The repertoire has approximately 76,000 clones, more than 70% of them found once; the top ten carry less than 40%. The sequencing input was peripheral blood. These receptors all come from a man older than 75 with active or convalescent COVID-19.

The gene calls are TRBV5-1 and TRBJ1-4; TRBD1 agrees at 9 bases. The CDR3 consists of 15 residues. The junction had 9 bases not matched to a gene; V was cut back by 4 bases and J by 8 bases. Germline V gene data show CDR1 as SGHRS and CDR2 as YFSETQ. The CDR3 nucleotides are TGCGCCAGCAGCACTGGAGGGACAGGGCAGGAAAAACTGTTTTTT. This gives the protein CASSTGGTGQEKLFF.

CDR3 DNA sequence: TGTGCCAGCAGCTTGGAACTAGCGGGAACCCAGTACTTC. As protein: CASSLELAGTQYF. This chain joins TRBV5-5 and TRBJ2-5, with 10 bases fitting TRBD2. The CDR3 is made up of 13 amino acids. V was pared by 0 bases and J by 8 bases, with 1 base of the junction left unmatched. The V gene's germline CDR1 is SGHKS and CDR2 YYEKEE (reference sequence).

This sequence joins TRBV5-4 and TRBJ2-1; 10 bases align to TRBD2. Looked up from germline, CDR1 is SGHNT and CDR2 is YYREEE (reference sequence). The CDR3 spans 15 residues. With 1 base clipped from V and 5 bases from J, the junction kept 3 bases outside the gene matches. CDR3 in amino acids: CASSLLLAGNNEQFF. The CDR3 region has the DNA TGTGCCAGCAGCTTGCTACTAGCGGGGAACAATGAGCAGTTCTTC.

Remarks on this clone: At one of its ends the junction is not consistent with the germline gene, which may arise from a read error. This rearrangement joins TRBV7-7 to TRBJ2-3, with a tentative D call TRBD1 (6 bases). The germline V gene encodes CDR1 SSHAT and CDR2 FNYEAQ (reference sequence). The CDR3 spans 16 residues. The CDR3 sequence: CASSLGPAYQGGTQYF. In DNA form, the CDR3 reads TGTGCTAGCAGCTTAGGGCCGGCGTACCAAGGGGGTACGCAGTATTTT. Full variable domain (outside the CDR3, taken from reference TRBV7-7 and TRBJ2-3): GAGVSQSPRYKVTKRGQDVTLRCDPISSHATLYWYQQALGQGPEFLTYFNYEAQPDKSGLPSDRFSAERPEGSISTLTIQRTEQRDSAMYRCASSLGPAYQGGTQYFGPGTRLTVL.

The CDR3 bases are TGTGCCAGCAGTTTGGACAGGGGCGCCTACGAGCAGTACTTC. It yields the protein CASSLDRGAYEQYF. The V gene is TRBV6-5, the J gene TRBJ2-7, with 9 bases fitting TRBD1. This CDR3 has 14 amino acids. Germline V gene lookup returns CDR1 MNHEY and CDR2 SVGAGI. V shed 4 bases, J shed 2 bases, and the junction held 3 bases outside the gene matches.

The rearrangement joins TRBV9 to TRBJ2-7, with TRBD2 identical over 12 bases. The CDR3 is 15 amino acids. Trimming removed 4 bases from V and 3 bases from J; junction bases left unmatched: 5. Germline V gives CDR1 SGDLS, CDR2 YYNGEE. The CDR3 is CASSPRTSGVYEQYF. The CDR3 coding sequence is TGTGCCAGCAGCCCCCGGACTAGCGGGGTCTACGAGCAGTACTTC.

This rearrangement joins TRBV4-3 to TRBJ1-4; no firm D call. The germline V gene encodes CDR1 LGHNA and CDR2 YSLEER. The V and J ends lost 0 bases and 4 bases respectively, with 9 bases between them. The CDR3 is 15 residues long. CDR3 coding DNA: TGCGCCAGCAGCCAAGACTTCACAGTTAATGAAAAACTGTTTTTT. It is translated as CASSQDFTVNEKLFF.

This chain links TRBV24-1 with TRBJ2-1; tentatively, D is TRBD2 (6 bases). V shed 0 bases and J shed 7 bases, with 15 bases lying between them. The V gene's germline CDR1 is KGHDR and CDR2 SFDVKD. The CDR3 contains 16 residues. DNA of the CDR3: TGTGCCACCAGTGATTTGACTCTTTCGGGGAGGAATGAGCAGTTCTTC. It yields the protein CATSDLTLSGRNEQFF.

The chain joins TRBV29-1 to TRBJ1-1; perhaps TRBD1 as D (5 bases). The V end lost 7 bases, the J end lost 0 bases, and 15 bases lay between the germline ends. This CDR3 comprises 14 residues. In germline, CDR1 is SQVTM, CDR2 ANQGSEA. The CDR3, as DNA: TGCAGCGCTCCTGGCGGGGGGGTGAACACTGAAGCTTTCTTT. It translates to CSAPGGGVNTEAFF.

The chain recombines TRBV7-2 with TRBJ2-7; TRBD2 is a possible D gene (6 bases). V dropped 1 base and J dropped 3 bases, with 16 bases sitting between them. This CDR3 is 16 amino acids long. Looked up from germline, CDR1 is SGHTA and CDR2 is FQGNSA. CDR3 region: CASSLDGGEINYEQYF. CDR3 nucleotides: TGTGCCAGCAGCTTAGATGGCGGGGAGATTAACTACGAGCAGTACTTC.

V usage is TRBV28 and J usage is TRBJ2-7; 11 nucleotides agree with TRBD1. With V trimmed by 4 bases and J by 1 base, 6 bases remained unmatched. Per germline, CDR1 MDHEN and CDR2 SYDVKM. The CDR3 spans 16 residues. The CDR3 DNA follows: TGTGCCAGCAGTTCCCTGGGGACAGGGGGTTCCTACGAGCAGTACTTC. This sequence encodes CASSSLGTGGSYEQYF.

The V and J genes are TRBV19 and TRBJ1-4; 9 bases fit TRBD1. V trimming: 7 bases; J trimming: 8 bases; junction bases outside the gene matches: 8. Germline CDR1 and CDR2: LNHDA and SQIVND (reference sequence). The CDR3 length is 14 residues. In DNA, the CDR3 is TGTGCCAGTAAGGACCGGACAGGGGTCGAAAAACTGTTTTTT. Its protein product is CASKDRTGVEKLFF. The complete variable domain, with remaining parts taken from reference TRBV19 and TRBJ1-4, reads DGGITQSPKYLFRKEGQNVTLSCEQNLNHDAMYWYRQDPGQGLRLIYYSQIVNDFQKGDIAEGYSVSREKKESFPLTVTSAQKNPTAFYLCASKDRTGVEKLFFGSGTQLSVL.

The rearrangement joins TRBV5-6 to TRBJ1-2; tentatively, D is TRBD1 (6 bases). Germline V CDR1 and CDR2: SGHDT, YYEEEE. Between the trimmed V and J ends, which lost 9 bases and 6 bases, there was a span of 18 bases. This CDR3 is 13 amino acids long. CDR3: CATKPGVLNGYTF. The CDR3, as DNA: TGTGCCACCAAACCAGGGGTATTGAATGGCTACACCTTC.

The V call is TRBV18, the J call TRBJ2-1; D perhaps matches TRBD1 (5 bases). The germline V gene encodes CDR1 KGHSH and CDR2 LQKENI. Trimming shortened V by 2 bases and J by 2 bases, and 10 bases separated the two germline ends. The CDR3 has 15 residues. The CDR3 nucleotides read TGTGCCAGCTCACCAACCCAGGGCGCCTACAATGAGCAGTTCTTC. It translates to CASSPTQGAYNEQFF.

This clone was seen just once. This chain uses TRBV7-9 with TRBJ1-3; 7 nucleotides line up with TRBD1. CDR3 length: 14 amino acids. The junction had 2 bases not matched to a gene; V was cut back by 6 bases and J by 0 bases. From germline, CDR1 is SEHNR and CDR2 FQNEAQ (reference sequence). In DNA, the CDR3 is TGTGCCAGCAGGGGGGACAGCTCTGGAAACACCATATATTTT. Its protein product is CASRGDSSGNTIYF. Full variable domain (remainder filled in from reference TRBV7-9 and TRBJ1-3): DTGVSQNPRHKITKRGQNVTFRCDPISEHNRLYWYRQTLGQGPEFLTYFQNEAQLEKSRLLSDRFSAERPKGSFSTLEIQRTEQGDSAMYLCASRGDSSGNTIYFGEGSWLTVV.

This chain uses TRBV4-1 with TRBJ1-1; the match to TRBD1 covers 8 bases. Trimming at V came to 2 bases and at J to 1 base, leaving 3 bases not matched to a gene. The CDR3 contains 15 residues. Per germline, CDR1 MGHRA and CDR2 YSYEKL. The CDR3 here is CASSQLGQGNTEAFF. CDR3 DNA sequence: TGCGCCAGCAGCCAACTTGGACAGGGGAACACTGAAGCTTTCTTT.

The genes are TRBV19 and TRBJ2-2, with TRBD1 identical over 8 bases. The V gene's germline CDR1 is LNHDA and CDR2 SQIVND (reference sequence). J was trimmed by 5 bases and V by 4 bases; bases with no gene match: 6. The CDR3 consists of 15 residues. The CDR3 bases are TGTGCCAGTAGTAGGGCAGGGGGCGATACCGGGGAGCTGTTTTTT. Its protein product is CASSRAGGDTGELFF.

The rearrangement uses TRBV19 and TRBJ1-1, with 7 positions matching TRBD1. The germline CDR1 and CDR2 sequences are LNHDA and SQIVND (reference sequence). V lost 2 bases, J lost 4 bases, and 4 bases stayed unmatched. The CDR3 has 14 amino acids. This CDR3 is CASSIRQGSTEAFF. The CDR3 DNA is TGTGCCAGTAGTATACGACAGGGAAGCACTGAAGCTTTCTTT. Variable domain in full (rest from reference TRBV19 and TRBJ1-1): DGGITQSPKYLFRKEGQNVTLSCEQNLNHDAMYWYRQDPGQGLRLIYYSQIVNDFQKGDIAEGYSVSREKKESFPLTVTSAQKNPTAFYLCASSIRQGSTEAFFGQGTRLTVV.

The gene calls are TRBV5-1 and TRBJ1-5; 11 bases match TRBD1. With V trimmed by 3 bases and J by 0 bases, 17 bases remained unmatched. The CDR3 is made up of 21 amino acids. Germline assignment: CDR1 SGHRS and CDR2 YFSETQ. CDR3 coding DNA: TGCGCCAGCAGCTCGTCCGATCCGGGACAGGGGGGCCACTATAGCAATCAGCCCCAGCATTTT. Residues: CASSSSDPGQGGHYSNQPQHF.